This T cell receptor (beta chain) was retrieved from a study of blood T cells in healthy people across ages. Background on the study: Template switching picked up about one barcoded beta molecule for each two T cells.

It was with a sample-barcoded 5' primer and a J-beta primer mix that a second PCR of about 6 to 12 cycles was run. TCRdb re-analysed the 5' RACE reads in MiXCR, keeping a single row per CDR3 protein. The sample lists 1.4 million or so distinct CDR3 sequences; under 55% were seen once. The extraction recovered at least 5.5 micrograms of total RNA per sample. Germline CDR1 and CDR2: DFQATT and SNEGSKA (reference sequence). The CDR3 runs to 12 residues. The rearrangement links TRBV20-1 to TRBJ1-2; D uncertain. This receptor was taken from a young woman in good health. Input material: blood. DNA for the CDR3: TGCAGCGCGTCGGACGCCGGATATGGCTACACCTTC. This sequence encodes CSASDAGYGYTF.